The rows below give T cell receptor beta chains drawn from one sample of a study of T-cell memory formation after mild COVID-19. TCRdb itself ran the 5' RACE reads through MiXCR, one entry per CDR3 protein. The sample comprises about 340,000 distinct CDR3 sequences, less than 20% of which are singletons, and about a fifth rests with the top ten. Sample: PBMCs or a T cell subset sorted from them (not recorded which). The receptors were sampled from a man between 18 and 35 years old who had mild COVID-19 (a few samples of this study predate the infection). Cell type and time point are not known. The CDR3 runs from the conserved cysteine through the conserved F or W. The D gene is left open where the match is weak. A clone size is listed for some rows: how often the clone was seen (once, few, many), or a class if it is expanded.

TRBV9	-	few	TRBJ1-6	CASSVAGAVSPLHF	TGTGCCAGCAGCGTGGCGGGGGCGGTATCACCCCTCCACTTT
TRBV4-2	-	few	TRBJ1-2	CASSQDFVRNYGYTF	TGTGCCAGCAGCCAAGATTTTGTGCGCAACTATGGCTACACCTTC
TRBV20-1	TRBD2	-	TRBJ2-3	CSAARRGDDPDTQYF	TGCAGTGCTGCCCGCCGGGGGGATGATCCAGATACGCAGTATTTT
TRBV6-1	TRBD2	-	TRBJ2-7	CASRALGGRSSYEQYF	TGTGCCAGCAGGGCCTTGGGCGGGAGGAGCTCCTACGAGCAGTACTTC
TRBV4-3	-	-	TRBJ2-5	CASSQDLVGGDQETQYF	TGCGCCAGCAGCCAAGATCTGGTGGGGGGCGACCAAGAGACCCAGTACTTC
TRBV29-1	TRBD2	-	TRBJ2-7	CSTTSPWDEQYF	TGCAGCACGACTAGCCCCTGGGACGAGCAGTACTTC
TRBV20-1	-	-	TRBJ2-3	CSARDQEGAVDTQYF	TGCAGTGCTAGAGATCAGGAGGGGGCCGTAGATACGCAGTATTTT
TRBV7-9	-	many	TRBJ2-3	CASSLGLTDTQYF	TGTGCCAGCAGCTTGGGGCTCACAGATACGCAGTATTTT
TRBV6-5	-	-	TRBJ1-2	CASSYDRSYGYTF	TGTGCCAGCAGTTACGACCGGTCTTATGGCTACACCTTC
TRBV4-2	-	many	TRBJ2-4	CASSPRERGVIQYF	TGTGCCAGCAGCCCTAGGGAAAGGGGGGTCATTCAGTACTTC
TRBV7-3	TRBD2	-	TRBJ2-5	CASSFLAGGRETQYF	TGTGCCAGCAGCTTCCTAGCGGGGGGTAGGGAGACCCAGTACTTC
TRBV7-3	TRBD2	many	TRBJ2-3	CASSFGLATDTQYF	TGTGCCAGCAGCTTCGGACTAGCGACAGATACGCAGTATTTT
TRBV25-1	-	few	TRBJ2-6	CASSEEDFSGANVLTF	TGTGCCAGCAGTGAAGAGGACTTCTCTGGGGCCAACGTCCTGACTTTC
TRBV4-3	-	-	TRBJ2-5	CASSLSPRGEWAQYF	TGCGCCAGCAGCCTGAGTCCCAGGGGGGAGTGGGCCCAGTACTTC
TRBV28	-	-	TRBJ1-1	CASSGGRGWNTEAFF	TGTGCCAGCAGTGGGGGACGGGGATGGAACACTGAAGCTTTCTTT
TRBV7-2	-	few	TRBJ1-2	CASSLEAYGGGGYTF	TGTGCCAGCAGCTTAGAAGCGTACGGGGGGGGCGGCTACACCTTC
TRBV10-3	-	-	TRBJ1-4	CAISESGNEKLFF	TGTGCCATCAGTGAGTCAGGGAATGAAAAACTGTTTTTT
TRBV4-1	-	-	TRBJ2-1	CASSQEAVPNEQFF	TGCGCCAGCAGCCAAGAGGCGGTGCCCAATGAGCAGTTCTTC
TRBV5-1	-	few	TRBJ1-6	CASSPFRQTNSPLHF	TGCGCCAGCAGCCCCTTCAGACAAACTAATTCACCCCTCCACTTT
TRBV5-1	-	-	TRBJ1-3	CASSLAEYNSGNTIYF	TGCGCCAGCAGCTTGGCCGAGTACAACTCTGGAAACACCATATATTTT
TRBV11-2	-	-	TRBJ1-3	CASSLSLSGNTIYF	TGTGCCAGCAGCTTGAGTCTCTCTGGAAACACCATATATTTT
TRBV7-8	-	many	TRBJ2-7	CASSSGTPEQYF	TGTGCCAGCAGCTCAGGGACACCGGAGCAGTACTTC
TRBV6-5	-	few	TRBJ2-2	CASSYSSFRLSAGTGELFF	TGTGCCAGCAGTTACTCGAGTTTCAGGCTCTCCGCGGGAACCGGGGAGCTGTTTTTT